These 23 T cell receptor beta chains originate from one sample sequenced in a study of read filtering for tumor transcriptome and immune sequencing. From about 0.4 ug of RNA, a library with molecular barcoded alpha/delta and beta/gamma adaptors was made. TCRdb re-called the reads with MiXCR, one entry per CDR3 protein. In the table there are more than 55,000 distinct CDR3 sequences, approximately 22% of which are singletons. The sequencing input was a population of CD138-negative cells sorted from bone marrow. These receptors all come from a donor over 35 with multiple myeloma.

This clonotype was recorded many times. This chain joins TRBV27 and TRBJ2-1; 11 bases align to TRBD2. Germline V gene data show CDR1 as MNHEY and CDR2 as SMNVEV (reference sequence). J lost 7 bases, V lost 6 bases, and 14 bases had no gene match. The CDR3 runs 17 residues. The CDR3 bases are TGTGCCAGCAGCTCGACCTCGACTAGCGGGGCCTTAAATGAGCAGTTCTTC. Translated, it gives CASSSTSTSGALNEQFF.

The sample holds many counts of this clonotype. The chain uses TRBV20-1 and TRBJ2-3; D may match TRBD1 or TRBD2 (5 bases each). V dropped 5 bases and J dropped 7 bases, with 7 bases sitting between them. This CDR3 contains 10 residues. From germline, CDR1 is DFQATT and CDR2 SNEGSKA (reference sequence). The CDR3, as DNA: TGCAGTGCTCGGGGCAATACGCAGTATTTT. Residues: CSARGNTQYF.

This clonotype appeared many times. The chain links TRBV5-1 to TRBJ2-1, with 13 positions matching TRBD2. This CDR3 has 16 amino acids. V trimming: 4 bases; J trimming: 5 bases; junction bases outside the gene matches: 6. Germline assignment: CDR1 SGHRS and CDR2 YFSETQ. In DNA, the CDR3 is TGCGCCAGCAGCCCGGGACTAGCGGGGCCACACAATGAGCAGTTCTTC. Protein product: CASSPGLAGPHNEQFF. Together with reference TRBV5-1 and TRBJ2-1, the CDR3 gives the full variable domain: KAGVTQTPRYLIKTRGQQVTLSCSPISGHRSVSWYQQTPGQGLQFLFEYFSETQRNKGNFPGRFSGRQFSNSRSEMNVSTLELGDSALYLCASSPGLAGPHNEQFFGPGTRLTVL.

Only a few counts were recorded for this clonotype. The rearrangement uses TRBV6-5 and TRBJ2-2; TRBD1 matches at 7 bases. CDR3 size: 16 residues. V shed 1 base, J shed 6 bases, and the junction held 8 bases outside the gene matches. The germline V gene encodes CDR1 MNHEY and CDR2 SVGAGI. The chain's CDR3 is CASSYLVPGGAGELFF. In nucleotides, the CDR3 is TGTGCCAGCAGTTACTTGGTGCCAGGGGGTGCCGGGGAGCTGTTTTTT.

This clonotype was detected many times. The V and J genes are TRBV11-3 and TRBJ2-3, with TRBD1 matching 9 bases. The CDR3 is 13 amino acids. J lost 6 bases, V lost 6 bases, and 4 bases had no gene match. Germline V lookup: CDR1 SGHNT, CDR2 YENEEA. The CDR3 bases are TGTGCCAGCAGGTCCGGGACAGGGGATACGCAGTATTTT. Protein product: CASRSGTGDTQYF.

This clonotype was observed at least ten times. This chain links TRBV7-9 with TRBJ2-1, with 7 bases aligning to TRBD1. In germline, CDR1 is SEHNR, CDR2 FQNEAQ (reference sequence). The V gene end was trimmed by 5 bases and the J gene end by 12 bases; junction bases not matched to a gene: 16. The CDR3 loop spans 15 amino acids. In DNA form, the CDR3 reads TGTGCCAGCAGCACCTCCCGAGAGGCCCACAGGGGGCAGTTCTTC. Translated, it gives CASSTSREAHRGQFF.

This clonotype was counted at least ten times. The CDR3 here is CASWGTARETQYF. For the CDR3, the DNA is TGTGCCAGCTGGGGGACAGCTCGGGAGACCCAGTACTTC. The chain is built from TRBV6-5 and TRBJ2-5; 7 bases map to TRBD1. The CDR3 consists of 13 residues. Germline V CDR1 and CDR2: MNHEY, SVGAGI. V lost 8 bases, J lost 5 bases, and 8 bases stayed unmatched.

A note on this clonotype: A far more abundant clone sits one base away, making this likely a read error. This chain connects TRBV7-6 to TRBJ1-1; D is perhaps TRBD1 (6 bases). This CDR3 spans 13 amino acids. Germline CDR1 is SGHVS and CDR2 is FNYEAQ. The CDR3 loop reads CASSLEPGAESFF. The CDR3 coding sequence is TGTGCCAGCAGCTTAGAGCCGGGGGCTGAATCTTTCTTT.

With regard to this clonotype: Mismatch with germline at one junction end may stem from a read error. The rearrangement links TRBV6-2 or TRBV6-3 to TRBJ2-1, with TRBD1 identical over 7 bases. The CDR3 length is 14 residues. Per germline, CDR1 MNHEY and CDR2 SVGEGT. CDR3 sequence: CASRNQGEYNEQSF. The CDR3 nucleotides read TGTGCCAGCCGAAACCAGGGGGAGTACAATGAGCAGTCCTTC.

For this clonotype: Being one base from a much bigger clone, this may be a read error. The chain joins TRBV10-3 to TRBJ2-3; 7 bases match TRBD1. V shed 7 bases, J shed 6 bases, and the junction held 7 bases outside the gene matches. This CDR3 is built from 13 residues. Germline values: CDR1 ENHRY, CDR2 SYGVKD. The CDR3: CAIKGTDPDTQYF. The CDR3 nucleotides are TGTGCCATCAAGGGGACAGACCCGGATACGCAGTATTTT.

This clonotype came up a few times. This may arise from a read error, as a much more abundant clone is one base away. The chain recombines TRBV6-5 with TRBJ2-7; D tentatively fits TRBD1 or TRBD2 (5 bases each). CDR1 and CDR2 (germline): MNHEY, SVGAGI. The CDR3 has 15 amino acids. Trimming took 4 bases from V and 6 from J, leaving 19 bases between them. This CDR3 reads CASSSPGIRGREQYF. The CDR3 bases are TGTGCCAGCAGTTCCCCCGGGATTAGGGGCCGCGAGCAGTACTTC.

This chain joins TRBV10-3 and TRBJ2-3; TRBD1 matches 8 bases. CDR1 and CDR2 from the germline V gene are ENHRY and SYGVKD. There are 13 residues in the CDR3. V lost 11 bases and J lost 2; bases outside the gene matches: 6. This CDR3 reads CAFSDRVTDTQYF. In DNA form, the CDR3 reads TGTGCCTTCTCGGACAGGGTCACAGATACGCAGTATTTT.

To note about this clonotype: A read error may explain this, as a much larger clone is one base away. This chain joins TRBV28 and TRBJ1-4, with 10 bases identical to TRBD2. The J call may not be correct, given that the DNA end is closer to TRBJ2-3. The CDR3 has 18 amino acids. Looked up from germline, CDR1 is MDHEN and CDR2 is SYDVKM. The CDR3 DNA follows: TGTGCCAGCAGTTTCGAACCTAGCGGGAGCACTTATTCGGATACGCAGTATTTT. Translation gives CASSFEPSGSTYSDTQYF.

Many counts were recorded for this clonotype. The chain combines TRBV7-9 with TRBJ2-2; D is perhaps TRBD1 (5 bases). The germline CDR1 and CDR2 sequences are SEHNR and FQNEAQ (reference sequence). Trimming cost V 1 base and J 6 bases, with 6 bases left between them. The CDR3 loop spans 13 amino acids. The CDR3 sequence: CASSLGGSGELFF. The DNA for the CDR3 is TGTGCCAGCAGCTTAGGGGGCTCCGGGGAGCTGTTTTTT.

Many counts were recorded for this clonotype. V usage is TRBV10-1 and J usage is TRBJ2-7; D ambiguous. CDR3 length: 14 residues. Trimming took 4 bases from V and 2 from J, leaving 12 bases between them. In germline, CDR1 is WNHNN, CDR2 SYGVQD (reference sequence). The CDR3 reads CASSAHESTYEQYF. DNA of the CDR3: TGCGCCAGCAGTGCCCACGAGTCTACCTACGAGCAGTACTTC.

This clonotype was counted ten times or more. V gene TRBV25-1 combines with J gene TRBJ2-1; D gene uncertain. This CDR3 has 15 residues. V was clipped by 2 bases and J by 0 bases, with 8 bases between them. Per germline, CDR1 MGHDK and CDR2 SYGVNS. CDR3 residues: CASSEATSSYNEQFF. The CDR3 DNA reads TGTGCCAGCAGTGAAGCTACGAGCTCCTACAATGAGCAGTTCTTC.

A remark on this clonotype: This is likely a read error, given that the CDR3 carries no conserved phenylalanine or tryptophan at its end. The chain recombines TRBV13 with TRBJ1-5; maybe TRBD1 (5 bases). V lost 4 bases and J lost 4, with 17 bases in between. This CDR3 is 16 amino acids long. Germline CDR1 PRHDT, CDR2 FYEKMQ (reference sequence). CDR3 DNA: TGTGCCAGCAGCTACCGGGACGGAGGGGTGAATCAGCCCCAGCATTCT. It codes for CASSYRDGGVNQPQHS.

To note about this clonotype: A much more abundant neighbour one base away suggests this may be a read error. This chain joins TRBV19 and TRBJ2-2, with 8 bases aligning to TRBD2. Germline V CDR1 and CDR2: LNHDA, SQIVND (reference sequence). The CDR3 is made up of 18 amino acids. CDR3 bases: TGTGCCTGTAGTGGGAGGATTGGCGGGAGGCGGAACACCGGGGAGCTGTTTTTT. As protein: CACSGRIGGRRNTGELFF.

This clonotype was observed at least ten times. The CDR3 reads CASRSSTGGFYNEQFF. CDR3 in DNA: TGTGCCAGCAGATCGTCTACAGGGGGCTTCTACAATGAGCAGTTCTTC. The chain links TRBV28 to TRBJ2-1, with 9 bases identical to TRBD1. V gave up 6 bases and J gave up 3 bases; unmatched junction bases: 9. This CDR3 contains 16 residues. The germline gives CDR1 MDHEN, CDR2 SYDVKM.

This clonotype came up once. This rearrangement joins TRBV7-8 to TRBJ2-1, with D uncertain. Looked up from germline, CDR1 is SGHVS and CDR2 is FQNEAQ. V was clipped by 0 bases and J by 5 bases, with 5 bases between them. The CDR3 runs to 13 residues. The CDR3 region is CASSLAPHNEQFF. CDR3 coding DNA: TGTGCCAGCAGCTTAGCGCCTCACAATGAGCAGTTCTTC.

CDR3 amino acids: CSASPPYLTNNEWFF. As DNA, the CDR3 is TGCAGTGCTAGCCCCCCCTACCTCACTAACAATGAGTGGTTCTTC. V is TRBV20-1 and J is TRBJ2-1; the D is unclear. The V gene's germline CDR1 is DFQATT and CDR2 SNEGSKA (reference sequence). The CDR3 is made up of 15 amino acids. Between the trimmed V and J ends, which lost 3 bases and 15 bases, there was a span of 27 bases.

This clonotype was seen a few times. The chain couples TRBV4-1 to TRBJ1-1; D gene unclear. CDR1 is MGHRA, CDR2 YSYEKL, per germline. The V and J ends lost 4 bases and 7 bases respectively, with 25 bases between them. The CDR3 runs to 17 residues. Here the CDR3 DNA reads TGCGCCAGCAGCCGGACCAGGACGGGGAAGGGTTCTATTGAAGCTTTCTTT. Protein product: CASSRTRTGKGSIEAFF.

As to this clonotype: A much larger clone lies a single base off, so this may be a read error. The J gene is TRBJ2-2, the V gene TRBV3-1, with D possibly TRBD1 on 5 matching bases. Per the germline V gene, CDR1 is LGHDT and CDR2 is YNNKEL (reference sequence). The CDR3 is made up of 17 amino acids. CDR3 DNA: TGTGCCAGCGGCCAAGGATTTCGGCAGGGGAACACCGGGGAGCTGTTTTTT. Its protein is CASGQGFRQGNTGELFF.